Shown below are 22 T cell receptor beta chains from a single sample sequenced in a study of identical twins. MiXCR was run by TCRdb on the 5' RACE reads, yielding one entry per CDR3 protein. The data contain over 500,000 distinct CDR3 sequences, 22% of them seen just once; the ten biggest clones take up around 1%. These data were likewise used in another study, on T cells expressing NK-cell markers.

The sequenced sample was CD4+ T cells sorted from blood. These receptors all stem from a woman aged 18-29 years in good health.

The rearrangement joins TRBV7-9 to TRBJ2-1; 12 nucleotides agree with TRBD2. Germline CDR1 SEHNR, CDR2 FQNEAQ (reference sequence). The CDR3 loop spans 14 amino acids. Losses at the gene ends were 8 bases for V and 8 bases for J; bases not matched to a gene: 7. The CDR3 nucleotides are TGTGCCAGCGGTACTAGCGGGGGGATTGATGAGCAGTTCTTC. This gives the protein CASGTSGGIDEQFF.

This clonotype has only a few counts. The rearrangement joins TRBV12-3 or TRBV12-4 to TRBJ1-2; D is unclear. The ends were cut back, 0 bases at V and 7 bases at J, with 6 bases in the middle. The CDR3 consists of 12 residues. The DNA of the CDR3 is TGTGCCAGCAGTTTAGCGCGAGCTGGCTACACCTTC. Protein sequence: CASSLARAGYTF.

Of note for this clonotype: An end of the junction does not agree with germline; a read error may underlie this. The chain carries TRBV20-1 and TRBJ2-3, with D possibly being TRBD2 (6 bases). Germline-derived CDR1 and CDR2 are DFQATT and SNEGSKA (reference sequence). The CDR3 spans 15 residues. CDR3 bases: TGCAGTGCTGGAGAATTTGGGACTAGCACAGATACGCAGTATTTT. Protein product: CSAGEFGTSTDTQYF.

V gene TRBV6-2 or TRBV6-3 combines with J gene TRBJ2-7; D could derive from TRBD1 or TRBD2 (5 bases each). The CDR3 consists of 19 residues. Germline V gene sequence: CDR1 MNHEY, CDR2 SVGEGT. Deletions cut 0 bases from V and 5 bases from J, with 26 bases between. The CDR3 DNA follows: TGTGCCAGCAGTTACTCCGCTGCGGGTTCGTCCGGGACGATCAACGAGCAGTACTTC. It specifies CASSYSAAGSSGTINEQYF.

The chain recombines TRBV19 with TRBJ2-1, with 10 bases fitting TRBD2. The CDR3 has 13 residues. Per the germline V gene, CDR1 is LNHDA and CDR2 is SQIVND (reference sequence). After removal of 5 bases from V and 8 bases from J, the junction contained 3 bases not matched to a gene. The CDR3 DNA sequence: TGTGCCAGTAGTCCTAGCGGGAGCGATGAGCAGTTCTTC. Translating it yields CASSPSGSDEQFF.

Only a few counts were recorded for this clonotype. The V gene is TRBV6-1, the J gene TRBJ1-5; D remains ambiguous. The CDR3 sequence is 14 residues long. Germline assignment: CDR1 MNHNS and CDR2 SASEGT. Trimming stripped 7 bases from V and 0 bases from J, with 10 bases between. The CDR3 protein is CASTSSYSNQPQHF. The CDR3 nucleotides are TGTGCCAGCACCTCGTCATATAGCAATCAGCCCCAGCATTTT.

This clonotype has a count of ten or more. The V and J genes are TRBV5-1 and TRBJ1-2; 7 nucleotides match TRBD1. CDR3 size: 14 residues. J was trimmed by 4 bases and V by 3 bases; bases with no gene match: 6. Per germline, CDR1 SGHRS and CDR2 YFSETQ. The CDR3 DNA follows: TGCGCCAGCAGCTCCGACAGGGCGAGCTATGGCTACACCTTC. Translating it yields CASSSDRASYGYTF.

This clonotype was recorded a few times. CDR3 DNA sequence: TGTGCCAGCTCATCGACCAACAGGGTAGGGTCTGCTGGCTACACCTTC. Protein product: CASSSTNRVGSAGYTF. The chain is built from TRBV18 and TRBJ1-2; weak D call: TRBD1 (6 bases). V was pared by 5 bases and J by 7 bases, with 23 bases between. This CDR3 is built from 16 residues. Germline-derived CDR1 and CDR2 are KGHSH and LQKENI. Full variable domain (outside the CDR3, taken from reference TRBV18 and TRBJ1-2): NAGVMQNPRHLVRRRGQEARLRCSPMKGHSHVYWYRQLPEEGLKFMVYLQKENIIDESGMPKERFSAEFPKEGPSILRIQQVVRGDSAAYFCASSSTNRVGSAGYTFGSGTRLTVV.

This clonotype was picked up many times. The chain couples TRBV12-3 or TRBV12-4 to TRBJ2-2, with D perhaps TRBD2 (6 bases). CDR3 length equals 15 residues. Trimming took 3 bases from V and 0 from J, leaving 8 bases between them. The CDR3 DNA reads TGTGCCAGCAGTTTTGGAGGGACGAACACCGGGGAGCTGTTTTTT. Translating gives CASSFGGTNTGELFF.

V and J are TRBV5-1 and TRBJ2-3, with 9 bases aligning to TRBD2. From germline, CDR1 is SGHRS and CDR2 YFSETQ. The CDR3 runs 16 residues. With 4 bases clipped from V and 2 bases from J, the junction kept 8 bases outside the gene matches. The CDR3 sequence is CASSLPLAGSTDTQYF. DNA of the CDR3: TGCGCCAGCAGCCTACCTCTAGCGGGGTCCACAGATACGCAGTATTTT. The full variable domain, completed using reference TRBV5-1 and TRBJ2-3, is KAGVTQTPRYLIKTRGQQVTLSCSPISGHRSVSWYQQTPGQGLQFLFEYFSETQRNKGNFPGRFSGRQFSNSRSEMNVSTLELGDSALYLCASSLPLAGSTDTQYFGPGTRLTVL.

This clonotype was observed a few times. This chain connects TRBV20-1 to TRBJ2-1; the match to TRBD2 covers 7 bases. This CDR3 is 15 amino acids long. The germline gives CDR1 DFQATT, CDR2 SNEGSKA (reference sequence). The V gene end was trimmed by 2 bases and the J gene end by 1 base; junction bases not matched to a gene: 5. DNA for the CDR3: TGCAGTGCTAGAAGCCCTAGCGGATCCTACAATGAGCAGTTCTTC. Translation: CSARSPSGSYNEQFF.

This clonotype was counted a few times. CDR3 sequence (DNA): TGTGCCAGCAGTCGACATACCACTAGAAGGGAGCTGTTTTTT. It codes for CASSRHTTRRELFF. The gene calls are TRBV2 and TRBJ2-2; perhaps TRBD2 as D (5 bases). Per germline, CDR1 SNHLY and CDR2 FYNNEI. The CDR3 extends over 14 amino acids. V lost 5 bases to trimming and J lost 9 bases, with 16 bases between them.

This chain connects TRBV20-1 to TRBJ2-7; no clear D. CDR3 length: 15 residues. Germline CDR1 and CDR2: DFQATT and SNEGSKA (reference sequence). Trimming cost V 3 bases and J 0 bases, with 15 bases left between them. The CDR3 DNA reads TGCAGTGCTAGTTCGCGGCAGGTGGGCTCCTACGAGCAGTACTTC. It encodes CSASSRQVGSYEQYF.

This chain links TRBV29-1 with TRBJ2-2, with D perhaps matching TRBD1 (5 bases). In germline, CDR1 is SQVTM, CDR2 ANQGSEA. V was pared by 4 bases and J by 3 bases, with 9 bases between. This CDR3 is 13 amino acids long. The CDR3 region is CSVGRADTGELFF. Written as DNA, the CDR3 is TGCAGCGTTGGCAGGGCGGACACCGGGGAGCTGTTTTTT.

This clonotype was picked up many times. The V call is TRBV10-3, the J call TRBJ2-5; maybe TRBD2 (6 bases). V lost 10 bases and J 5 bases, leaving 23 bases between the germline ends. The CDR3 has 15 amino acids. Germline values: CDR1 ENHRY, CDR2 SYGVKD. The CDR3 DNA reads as TGTGCCACCCGACCTTACGGGAGCGCGACGGAGACCCAGTACTTC. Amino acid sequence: CATRPYGSATETQYF.

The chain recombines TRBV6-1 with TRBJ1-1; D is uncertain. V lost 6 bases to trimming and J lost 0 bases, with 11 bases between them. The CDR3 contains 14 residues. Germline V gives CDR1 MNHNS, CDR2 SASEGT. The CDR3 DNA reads TGTGCCAGCAGAAACCCACCGATGAACACTGAAGCTTTCTTT. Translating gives CASRNPPMNTEAFF.

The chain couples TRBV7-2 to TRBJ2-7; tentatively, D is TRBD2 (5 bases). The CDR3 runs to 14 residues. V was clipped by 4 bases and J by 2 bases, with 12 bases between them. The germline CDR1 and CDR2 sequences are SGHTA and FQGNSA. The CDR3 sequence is CASSSTRGPYEQYF. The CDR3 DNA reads TGTGCCAGCAGCTCAACCAGAGGGCCCTACGAGCAGTACTTC. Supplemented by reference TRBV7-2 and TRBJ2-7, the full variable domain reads GAGVSQSPSNKVTEKGKDVELRCDPISGHTALYWYRQSLGQGLEFLIYFQGNSAPDKSGLPSDRFSAERTGGSVSTLTIQRTQQEDSAVYLCASSSTRGPYEQYFGPGTRLTVT.

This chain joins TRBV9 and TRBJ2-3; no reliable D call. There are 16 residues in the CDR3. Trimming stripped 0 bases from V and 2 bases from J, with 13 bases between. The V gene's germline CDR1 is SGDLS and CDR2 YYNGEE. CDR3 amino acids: CASSVEWARDTDTQYF. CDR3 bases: TGTGCCAGCAGCGTAGAGTGGGCTAGGGACACAGATACGCAGTATTTT.

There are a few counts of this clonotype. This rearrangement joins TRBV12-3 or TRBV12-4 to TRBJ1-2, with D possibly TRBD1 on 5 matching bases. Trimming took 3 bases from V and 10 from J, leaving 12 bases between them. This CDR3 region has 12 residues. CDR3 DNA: TGTGCCAGCAGTTTTGTCAGGGAAGACTACACCTTC. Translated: CASSFVREDYTF.

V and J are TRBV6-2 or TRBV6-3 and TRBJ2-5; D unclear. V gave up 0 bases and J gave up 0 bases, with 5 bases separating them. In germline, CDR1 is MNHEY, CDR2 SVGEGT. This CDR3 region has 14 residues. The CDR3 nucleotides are TGTGCCAGCAGTTACTCGCCCTACCAAGAGACCCAGTACTTC. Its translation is CASSYSPYQETQYF.

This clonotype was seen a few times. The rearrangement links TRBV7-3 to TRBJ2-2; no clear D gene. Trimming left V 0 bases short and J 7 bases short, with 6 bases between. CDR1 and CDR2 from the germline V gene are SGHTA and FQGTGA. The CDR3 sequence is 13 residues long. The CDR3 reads CASSLTSRGELFF. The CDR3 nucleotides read TGTGCCAGCAGCTTAACGTCTCGCGGGGAGCTGTTTTTT.

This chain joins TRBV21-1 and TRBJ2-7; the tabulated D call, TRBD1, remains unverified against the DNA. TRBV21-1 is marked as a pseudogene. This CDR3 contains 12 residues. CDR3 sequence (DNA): TGTGCCATCGGGGACAGGTTGGGCGAGCAGTACTTC. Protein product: CAIGDRLGEQYF.